Below, 3 T cell receptor beta chains from the same sample are listed, as sequenced in a study of blood T cells in healthy people across ages. Primers used in a second PCR of roughly 6 to 11 cycles were a sample-barcoded 5' primer and a J-beta primer mix. TCRdb re-called the 5' RACE reads through MiXCR, storing one row per CDR3 protein. The table shows 870,000 or so distinct CDR3 sequences, with 29% occurring only once. The sample comprised blood. The receptors derive from an elderly woman in good health.

This clonotype was seen at least ten times. This chain uses TRBV10-3 with TRBJ2-3; perhaps TRBD1 as D (5 bases). The CDR3 is 14 amino acids. Germline V CDR1 and CDR2: ENHRY, SYGVKD. V gave up 0 bases and J gave up 4 bases, with 8 bases separating them. As DNA, the CDR3 is TGTGCCATCAGTGAGTCGCAGGGTCCAGATACGCAGTATTTT. Residues: CAISESQGPDTQYF.

This chain joins TRBV7-2 and TRBJ2-4; weak D call: TRBD2 (6 bases). The CDR3 totals 15 residues. The V gene lost 2 bases and the J gene lost 13 bases, with 21 bases spanning the gap. Germline values: CDR1 SGHTA, CDR2 FQGNSA. CDR3 nucleotide sequence: TGTGCCAGCAGCTTACGTCGGGAAACCACGGGAGAGCAGTACTTC. Encoded protein: CASSLRRETTGEQYF.

This clonotype was seen many times. The rearrangement uses TRBV6-2 or TRBV6-3 and TRBJ2-1; 11 bases are a match to TRBD2. This CDR3 is built from 18 residues. Germline assignment: CDR1 MNHEY and CDR2 SVGEGT. The ends lost 6 bases at V and 8 bases at J; junction bases unmatched: 18. As DNA, the CDR3 is TGTGCCAGCAGCCGCCGAGTATCTAGCGGGGGGTCAATCGATGAGCAGTTCTTC. Protein sequence: CASSRRVSSGGSIDEQFF.